This T cell receptor (beta chain) appears in the sequencing data of a study of CXCR3-negative and CXCR3-positive naive CD8 T cells. Study observations and caveats: Higher TRB CDR3 hydrophobicity marked CXCR3-positive naive cells relative to CXCR3-negative naive cells.

For this clonotype: Its antigen remains unknown.

With UMI labels, 5' RACE was used to prepare the TRB cDNA libraries. TCRdb processed the 5' RACE reads again and assigns one entry to each CDR3 protein, with no DNA. Its clone listing holds approximately 24,000 distinct CDR3 sequences. This receptor was obtained from a human donor in good health. Some clones in this sample may be carry-over from other donors' samples. Sequencing was done on a sample of naive CXCR3- CD8+ T cells from blood. Indicated subset: CD45RO-CCR7+CD27+CD95- naive CD8+ T cells lacking CXCR3 (TNR3-).

This CDR3 reads CASTRSGPTYERYF. V is TRBV7-2 and J is TRBJ2-7; there is no DNA to check the TCRdb D call of TRBD2. The germline V gene encodes CDR1 SGHTA and CDR2 FQGNSA. The CDR3 is 14 residues long.